Below are 32 T cell receptor beta chains sequenced from a single sample in a study of brain T cells in children with intractable seizures. Assay used: immunoSEQ multiplex PCR; TCRdb lists only in-frame clones, some missing. The table includes hundreds of thousands of clones, over 90% detected once. Time point defined: blood from clinic visit 5 months post-surgery; TSC patient then seizure free. The sample here was peripheral blood, taken less than 6 months after surgery. These receptors came from a boy under three years old with tuberous sclerosis and intractable seizures.

The genes are TRBV2 and TRBJ2-5; 8 positions agree with TRBD2. With V trimmed by 10 bases and J by 2 bases, 9 bases remained unmatched. The length of the CDR3 is 14 residues. Per germline, CDR1 SNHLY and CDR2 FYNNEI. Here the CDR3 DNA reads TGTGCCACACAGCGGGAGTCCGTGCAAGAGACCCAGTACTTC. Protein product: CATQRESVQETQYF.

The chain recombines TRBV25-1 with TRBJ2-3; a possible D gene is TRBD2 (5 bases). The V gene lost 3 bases and the J gene lost 6 bases, with 22 bases spanning the gap. Germline V gene data show CDR1 as MGHDK and CDR2 as SYGVNS. The CDR3 sequence is 17 residues long. The CDR3 coding sequence is TGTGCCAGCAGTGAGGTCTTTGGAGAGGGCCCCGCCGATACGCAGTATTTT. This sequence encodes CASSEVFGEGPADTQYF.

The chain links TRBV28 to TRBJ2-7; maybe TRBD1 (6 bases). The CDR3 is 15 amino acids. The ends were cut back, 2 bases at V and 7 bases at J, with 18 bases in the middle. The germline gives CDR1 MDHEN, CDR2 SYDVKM. The chain's CDR3 is CASSLGGLVPVEQYF. CDR3 sequence (DNA): TGTGCCAGCAGTTTAGGGGGCCTAGTCCCCGTGGAGCAGTACTTC.

This clone was counted a single time. This chain joins TRBV4-1 and TRBJ2-7; either TRBD1 or TRBD2 may fit D (6 bases each). V shed 4 bases and J shed 7 bases, with 20 bases lying between them. The CDR3 is 15 residues long. Germline CDR1 and CDR2: MGHRA and YSYEKL. The CDR3 coding sequence is TGCGCCAGCAGCCTCTCTAAGGGGGGCAAAAGAGAGCAGTACTTC. It encodes CASSLSKGGKREQYF.

The chain employs TRBV30 and TRBJ1-3, with D uncertain. This CDR3 spans 13 amino acids. V lost 2 bases to trimming and J lost 0 bases, with 5 bases between them. CDR1 is GTSNPN, CDR2 SVGIG, per germline (reference sequence). This CDR3 reads CAWSYGSGNTIYF. In nucleotides, the CDR3 is TGTGCCTGGAGTTATGGCTCTGGAAACACCATATATTTT.

This rearrangement joins TRBV4-1 to TRBJ2-3; 7 bases are a match to TRBD2. V was pared by 8 bases and J by 0 bases, with 2 bases of the junction left unmatched. This CDR3 comprises 13 residues. CDR1 is MGHRA, CDR2 YSYEKL, per germline. Here the CDR3 reads CASGRGSTDTQYF. The DNA of the CDR3 is TGCGCCAGCGGGAGGGGAAGCACAGATACGCAGTATTTT.

The rearrangement links TRBV6-1 to TRBJ1-3, with no clear D. Trimming stripped 0 bases from V and 0 bases from J, with 18 bases between. Germline V gives CDR1 MNHNS, CDR2 SASEGT. CDR3 size: 19 residues. This CDR3 reads CASSEAGRTKPSSGNTIYF. CDR3 in DNA: TGTGCCAGCAGTGAAGCCGGCCGGACGAAGCCGAGCTCTGGAAACACCATATATTTT.

This chain links TRBV5-1 with TRBJ1-6; 10 bases align to TRBD1. The CDR3 spans 18 residues. Germline values: CDR1 SGHRS, CDR2 YFSETQ. V lost 4 bases and J lost 9; bases outside the gene matches: 16. The CDR3: CASSLKYRDRGIGSPLHF. DNA of the CDR3: TGCGCCAGCAGCCTGAAATACAGGGACAGGGGTATTGGTTCACCCCTCCACTTT.

This clone was recorded once. This chain links TRBV10-3 with TRBJ1-2; D might be TRBD1 (5 bases). Germline assignment: CDR1 ENHRY and CDR2 SYGVKD. This CDR3 is built from 14 residues. Trimming removed 1 base at V and 5 bases at J, with 11 bases between. The CDR3 sequence: CAISEWGLRYGYTF. The CDR3 DNA follows: TGTGCCATCAGTGAGTGGGGCCTCAGATATGGCTACACCTTC.

V is TRBV13 and J is TRBJ1-2; D is possibly TRBD1 (5 bases). The CDR3 is 12 amino acids. Germline V gives CDR1 PRHDT, CDR2 FYEKMQ (reference sequence). Trimming removed 1 base from V and 7 bases from J, with 7 bases in between. CDR3 sequence reads: CASSLDGGGYTF. The CDR3 DNA reads as TGTGCCAGCAGCTTAGATGGGGGTGGCTACACCTTC.

This clone was picked up one time. In nucleotides, the CDR3 is TGTGCCAGCAGTTCGACAGGGAAAGGATCGGTGAACACTGAAGCTTTCTTT. This sequence encodes CASSSTGKGSVNTEAFF. This chain joins TRBV27 and TRBJ1-1, with TRBD1 matching over 7 bases. CDR1 is MNHEY and CDR2 is SMNVEV in the germline V gene (reference sequence). V lost 4 bases to trimming and J lost 0 bases; unmatched junction nucleotides: 11. The CDR3 covers 17 residues.

DNA for the CDR3: TGTGCCAGTAGTATCCGGAGCAGGGGGGCAGATACGCAGTATTTT. It encodes CASSIRSRGADTQYF. The chain uses TRBV19 and TRBJ2-3; the D gene is possibly TRBD1 (7 bases). The ends were cut back, 3 bases at V and 4 bases at J, with 14 bases in the middle. The CDR3 is 15 amino acids. The V gene's germline CDR1 is LNHDA and CDR2 SQIVND (reference sequence).

The gene calls are TRBV18 and TRBJ2-1; D perhaps matches TRBD1 (5 bases). The CDR3 totals 14 residues. Trimming took 5 bases from V and 3 from J, leaving 11 bases between them. CDR1 and CDR2 (germline): KGHSH, LQKENI. CDR3 sequence: CASSSREGYNEQFF. CDR3 bases: TGTGCCAGCTCATCCAGGGAAGGCTACAATGAGCAGTTCTTC.

A single count supports this clone. The CDR3 DNA reads TGTGCCAGCAGTGATCCGGGAATAGCGGACTCCTGGAATGAGCAGTTCTTC. Encoded protein: CASSDPGIADSWNEQFF. The rearrangement uses TRBV6-1 and TRBJ2-1; weak D call: TRBD2 (6 bases). The germline CDR1 and CDR2 sequences are MNHNS and SASEGT. CDR3 length: 17 residues. V was pared by 3 bases and J by 7 bases, with 22 bases between.

This chain connects TRBV6-6 to TRBJ2-5; D may be TRBD1 or TRBD2 (6 bases each). The germline CDR1 and CDR2 sequences are MNHNY and SVGAGI (reference sequence). The CDR3 is 13 residues long. V was trimmed by 4 bases and J by 5 bases, leaving 11 bases between them. As DNA, the CDR3 is TGTGCCAGCAGTTCGAAAGGGGGGGAGACCCAGTACTTC. It codes for CASSSKGGETQYF.

Comment on this clone: No conserved phenylalanine or tryptophan is present at the end of the CDR3, so a read error is the likely explanation. The DNA is omitted, as the CDR3 cannot be located on it reliably, and the CDR3 follows TCRdb's listing. The chain joins TRBV2 to TRBJ1-1; the table names TRBD1, a call not compared with the DNA. The CDR3 numbers 14 amino acids, ends counted. Germline CDR1 SNHLY, CDR2 FYNNEI. The CDR3 is CASSSTRFTGYSSR.

The genes are TRBV7-9 and TRBJ1-6; the D gene is possibly TRBD1 (5 bases). The ends were cut back, 5 bases at V and 6 bases at J, with 14 bases in the middle. Germline loops: CDR1 SEHNR, CDR2 FQNEAQ (reference sequence). The CDR3 runs 15 residues. The CDR3 sequence: CASSAAGNVNSPLHF. CDR3 DNA: TGTGCCAGCAGCGCCGCAGGGAACGTTAATTCACCCCTCCACTTT.

The rearrangement joins TRBV7-3 to TRBJ2-7; D is possibly TRBD2 (6 bases). CDR3 length: 14 amino acids. Trimming pared 1 base from V and 6 bases from J, leaving 13 bases between. Germline-derived CDR1 and CDR2 are SGHTA and FQGTGA. CDR3 region: CASSLNAGLSEQYF. Written as DNA, the CDR3 is TGTGCCAGCAGCTTAAACGCGGGGCTGAGCGAGCAGTACTTC.

This clone has a single count. V gene TRBV11-2 combines with J gene TRBJ2-5; D possibly corresponds to TRBD1 (6 bases). Germline assignment: CDR1 SGHAT and CDR2 FQNNGV. V lost 5 bases to trimming and J lost 5 bases, with 18 bases between them. The CDR3 has 15 residues. The CDR3 region has the DNA TGTGCCAGCAGCCGGACAGCGGTGAGGCGGGAGACCCAGTACTTC. The encoded protein is CASSRTAVRRETQYF.

The gene calls are TRBV6-4 and TRBJ2-1; 7 bases line up with TRBD1. The CDR3 length is 15 residues. Germline V gene sequence: CDR1 MRHNA, CDR2 SNTAGT. Germline trimming cut 2 bases from V and 3 bases from J; bases unmatched to any gene: 4. The CDR3 sequence is CASSDRAGGYNEQFF. The CDR3 DNA is TGTGCCAGCAGTGACAGGGCAGGGGGCTACAATGAGCAGTTCTTC.

The rearrangement uses TRBV24-1 and TRBJ2-3; D is undetermined. Germline V gene lookup returns CDR1 KGHDR and CDR2 SFDVKD. V was pared by 3 bases and J by 1 base, with 16 bases between. This CDR3 region has 17 residues. CDR3 residues: CATSDPIRQTRTDTQYF. DNA for the CDR3: TGTGCCACCAGTGATCCCATCCGGCAGACCCGCACAGATACGCAGTATTTT.

This clone came up once. V gene TRBV14 combines with J gene TRBJ2-1; the match to TRBD2 covers 8 bases. The V segment lost 2 bases and the J segment 15 bases; nucleotides outside the gene matches: 12. There are 14 residues in the CDR3. In germline, CDR1 is SGHDN, CDR2 FVKESK. The CDR3 bases are TGTGCCAGCAGCCAACTACCCGGGAGGGACTTTCGGTTCTTC. As protein: CASSQLPGRDFRFF.

The rearrangement joins TRBV19 to TRBJ2-1; 9 bases line up with TRBD1. Germline V gene data show CDR1 as LNHDA and CDR2 as SQIVND (reference sequence). The CDR3 length is 18 residues. V trimming: 7 bases; J trimming: 4 bases; junction bases outside the gene matches: 17. The DNA of the CDR3 is TGTGCCAGTACACCGGGACAGGGAAACTCAGAACCTTACAATGAGCAGTTCTTC. This gives the protein CASTPGQGNSEPYNEQFF.

This clone was found once. This chain joins TRBV6-4 and TRBJ1-1, with D perhaps TRBD1 (6 bases). The CDR3 is 14 residues long. Germline V lookup: CDR1 MRHNA, CDR2 SNTAGT. Trimming removed 8 bases from V and 0 bases from J, with 13 bases in between. For the CDR3, the DNA is TGTGCCAGCGACTTGACAGGAATGAACACTGAAGCTTTCTTT. Translation: CASDLTGMNTEAFF.

This sequence joins TRBV6-5 and TRBJ1-2; D not resolved. Germline V CDR1 and CDR2: MNHEY, SVGAGI. Trimming removed 0 bases at V and 4 bases at J, with 12 bases between. CDR3 size: 15 residues. The CDR3 region is CASSYSSAGLYGYTF. The CDR3 region has the DNA TGTGCCAGCAGTTACTCATCGGCAGGTCTCTATGGCTACACCTTC.

The chain couples TRBV10-2 to TRBJ2-4; 9 bases are a match to TRBD2. The germline gives CDR1 WSHSY, CDR2 SAAADI. The CDR3 sequence is 17 residues long. Trimming removed 3 bases from V and 3 bases from J; junction bases left unmatched: 9. This CDR3 reads CASSDIAGVVGKNIQYF. In DNA form, the CDR3 reads TGCGCCAGCAGTGATATAGCGGGGGTCGTGGGCAAAAACATTCAGTACTTC.

The CDR3: CASMASRRGTEAFF. CDR3 DNA sequence: TGTGCCAGCATGGCTAGTCGTAGAGGGACTGAAGCTTTCTTT. V and J are TRBV6-5 and TRBJ1-1; D is unclear. Trimming removed 7 bases from V and 5 bases from J, with 17 bases in between. The CDR3 is made up of 14 amino acids. Germline assignment: CDR1 MNHEY and CDR2 SVGAGI.

The chain recombines TRBV9 with TRBJ2-3, with TRBD1 matching over 7 bases. After removal of 0 bases from V and 5 bases from J, the junction contained 3 bases not matched to a gene. This CDR3 has 14 amino acids. CDR1 and CDR2 from the germline V gene are SGDLS and YYNGEE. Here the CDR3 reads CASSVGTGVDTQYF. CDR3 in DNA: TGTGCCAGCAGCGTAGGCACAGGGGTAGATACGCAGTATTTT.

This clone was detected only once. This CDR3 is CASRGGGTNYGYTF. CDR3 in DNA: TGTGCCAGCAGGGGCGGGGGAACCAACTATGGCTACACCTTC. The chain couples TRBV6-6 to TRBJ1-2; possibly TRBD1 for D (5 bases). The CDR3 covers 14 residues. Germline-derived CDR1 and CDR2 are MNHNY and SVGAGI (reference sequence). V lost 6 bases and J 2 bases, leaving 13 bases between the germline ends.

The J gene is TRBJ2-2, the V gene TRBV18; a possible D gene is TRBD2 (5 bases). Trimming stripped 2 bases from V and 1 base from J, with 17 bases between. Germline assignment: CDR1 KGHSH and CDR2 LQKENI. The CDR3 runs 18 residues. The CDR3 bases are TGTGCCAGCTCACCATTCGGAAAGGTCGGGATGAACACCGGGGAGCTGTTTTTT. It specifies CASSPFGKVGMNTGELFF.

Here the CDR3 DNA reads TGTGCCAGCACCACTGGACTCCCCGGTGCCTACGAGCAGTACTTC. Its protein is CASTTGLPGAYEQYF. The chain combines TRBV7-9 with TRBJ2-7, with D possibly being TRBD2 (5 bases). CDR3 length equals 15 residues. Germline CDR1 and CDR2: SEHNR and FQNEAQ (reference sequence). The germline V and J ends were trimmed by 7 bases and 2 bases, with 18 bases remaining between them.

The rearrangement joins TRBV25-1 to TRBJ1-1; no definite D call. From germline, CDR1 is MGHDK and CDR2 SYGVNS. This CDR3 has 15 residues. V gave up 5 bases and J gave up 3 bases, with 16 bases separating them. CDR3 in DNA: TGTGCCAGCAGTTGGAACGAGGGAGAGGACACTGAAGCTTTCTTT. Translating it yields CASSWNEGEDTEAFF.